The 28 T cell receptor beta chains given below trace back to one sample, sequenced in a study of cytomegalovirus exposure and HLA in healthy donors. The study ran its PCR with 60 Vbeta and 13 Jbeta primers. The assay was immunoSEQ multiplex PCR, and TCRdb's table has in-frame clones only and misses some. The sample has over 85,000 clones, around 80% seen once. Sequencing used PBMCs. The origin of the receptors is a man younger than 40 in good health and CMV-seropositive.

The chain is built from TRBV5-1 and TRBJ2-3; TRBD2 is a possible D gene (6 bases). The CDR3 contains 16 residues. Germline V CDR1 and CDR2: SGHRS, YFSETQ. The V end was cut by 0 bases, the J end by 2 bases, with 13 bases between. The DNA of the CDR3 is TGCGCCAGCAGCTTGGACACGGGACTTCTCACAGATACGCAGTATTTT. This encodes CASSLDTGLLTDTQYF.

The J gene is TRBJ2-3, the V gene TRBV5-4, with 11 bases that match TRBD2. CDR3 length: 16 residues. CDR1 is SGHNT, CDR2 YYREEE, per germline (reference sequence). Unmatched junction bases numbered 6, after V lost 4 bases and J lost 2 bases. The CDR3 is CASSRLAGPATDTQYF. CDR3 DNA: TGTGCCAGCAGCAGACTAGCGGGGCCGGCCACAGATACGCAGTATTTT. The whole variable domain, remainder taken from reference TRBV5-4 and TRBJ2-3, is ETGVTQSPTHLIKTRGQQVTLRCSSQSGHNTVSWYQQALGQGPQFIFQYYREEENGRGNFPPRFSGLQFPNYSSELNVNALELDDSALYLCASSRLAGPATDTQYFGPGTRLTVL.

The gene calls are TRBV12-5 and TRBJ2-3, with a possible D match to TRBD1 (5 bases). V lost 3 bases and J lost 1, with 11 bases in between. The CDR3 sequence is 15 residues long. Germline CDR1 LGHNT, CDR2 FRNRAP. CDR3 residues: CASGFSQGGTDTQYF. The CDR3 bases are TGTGCTAGTGGTTTTAGCCAGGGCGGCACAGATACGCAGTATTTT.

The V gene is TRBV11-3, the J gene TRBJ2-7; possible D gene TRBD1, 6 bases. Germline V gene sequence: CDR1 SGHNT, CDR2 YENEEA. The CDR3 is made up of 13 amino acids. Trimming took off 6 bases at V and 3 bases at J, with 12 bases between the two ends. CDR3 protein: CASSSGVRYEQYF. The CDR3, as DNA: TGTGCCAGCAGTTCAGGGGTGCGCTACGAGCAGTACTTC.

This chain connects TRBV5-8 to TRBJ2-1, with TRBD1 matching over 8 bases. Per germline, CDR1 SGHTS and CDR2 YDEGEE. The CDR3 contains 14 residues. V dropped 4 bases and J dropped 8; count of bases not matched to a gene: 8. The CDR3 DNA follows: TGTGCCAGCAGCACCGGACAGGGACGGGATGAGCAGTTCTTC. Its translation is CASSTGQGRDEQFF.

This clone was found a few times. The chain combines TRBV7-8 with TRBJ1-2; the D gene is possibly TRBD1 (6 bases). Germline V gives CDR1 SGHVS, CDR2 FQNEAQ. The CDR3 is made up of 13 amino acids. The V end was cut by 4 bases, the J end by 4 bases, with 10 bases between. The CDR3 DNA sequence: TGTGCCAGCAGCTCCGGACAGACCTATGGCTACACCTTC. Its protein is CASSSGQTYGYTF.

The chain links TRBV7-2 to TRBJ2-7; D uncertain. Germline CDR1 reads SGHTA; CDR2 reads FQGNSA. V was cut by 1 base and J by 2 bases, with 9 bases left in between. This CDR3 comprises 14 residues. In DNA, the CDR3 is TGTGCCAGCAGCTTAGTCGAGGCGGCCTACGAGCAGTACTTC. Translation gives CASSLVEAAYEQYF.

The chain couples TRBV9 to TRBJ2-7; possible D gene TRBD2, 6 bases. The CDR3 loop spans 14 amino acids. CDR1 is SGDLS, CDR2 YYNGEE, per germline. V lost 5 bases and J 2 bases, leaving 14 bases between the germline ends. For the CDR3, the DNA is TGTGCCAGCAGTGCACCGGGACTTGCCTACGAGCAGTACTTC. Amino acids: CASSAPGLAYEQYF.

This sequence joins TRBV5-5 and TRBJ1-2, with unresolved D. The V gene lost 0 bases and the J gene lost 2 bases, with 8 bases spanning the gap. The CDR3 totals 14 residues. Germline CDR1 and CDR2: SGHKS and YYEKEE (reference sequence). CDR3 nucleotides: TGTGCCAGCAGCTTGGCCCTAGGCAACTATGGCTACACCTTC. Amino acids: CASSLALGNYGYTF.

V and J are TRBV5-1 and TRBJ2-2; tentative D call: TRBD1 (6 bases). V lost 3 bases and J 3 bases, leaving 15 bases between the germline ends. The CDR3 runs to 16 residues. Germline CDR1 is SGHRS and CDR2 is YFSETQ. The CDR3 DNA is TGCGCCAGCAGCTCAAACAGGGTAATTGACACCGGGGAGCTGTTTTTT. Its translation: CASSSNRVIDTGELFF.

The gene calls are TRBV18 and TRBJ1-1; tentative D call: TRBD1 (6 bases). V was pared by 3 bases and J by 10 bases, with 12 bases between. CDR1 and CDR2 from the germline V gene are KGHSH and LQKENI. CDR3 length: 12 amino acids. The CDR3 region is CASSPDSFGAFF. In nucleotides, the CDR3 is TGTGCCAGCTCACCGGACAGTTTTGGAGCTTTCTTT.

A few counts support this clone. CDR3: CASSLQVSVETEAFF. As DNA, the CDR3 is TGTGCCAGCAGCTTGCAGGTATCCGTTGAGACTGAAGCTTTCTTT. The chain has TRBV5-8 and TRBJ1-1; D is uncertain. Trimming removed 1 base at V and 5 bases at J, with 15 bases between. CDR3 size: 15 residues. Germline CDR1 is SGHTS and CDR2 is YDEGEE.

CDR3 in amino acids: CAWSVAPPDTQYF. CDR3 DNA sequence: TGTGCCTGGAGTGTGGCCCCCCCAGATACGCAGTATTTT. The chain joins TRBV30 to TRBJ2-3, with D uncertain. Germline loops: CDR1 GTSNPN, CDR2 SVGIG (reference sequence). V lost 0 bases, J lost 4 bases, and 8 bases lay in between. The CDR3 loop spans 13 amino acids.

The rearrangement uses TRBV7-2 and TRBJ2-7; perhaps TRBD1 as D (5 bases). CDR1 SGHTA and CDR2 FQGNSA come from the germline V gene. V was cut by 1 base and J by 4 bases, with 11 bases left in between. This CDR3 is 14 amino acids long. Here the CDR3 DNA reads TGTGCCAGCAGCTTAGAGTCCAGGGCTTACGAGCAGTACTTC. It yields the protein CASSLESRAYEQYF.

The chain uses TRBV5-1 and TRBJ1-3; D is possibly TRBD1 (6 bases). CDR3 length equals 15 residues. Deletions cut 3 bases from V and 4 bases from J, with 14 bases between. Germline CDR1 is SGHRS and CDR2 is YFSETQ. The CDR3 loop is CASSYSQGSGNTIYF. CDR3 DNA sequence: TGCGCCAGCAGCTATTCACAGGGTAGCGGAAACACCATATATTTT.

This clone appeared a few times. The rearrangement links TRBV2 to TRBJ1-4, with D uncertain. Germline V gives CDR1 SNHLY, CDR2 FYNNEI. The CDR3 sequence is 15 residues long. V was clipped by 2 bases and J by 1 base, with 8 bases between them. This chain's CDR3 is CASSEHPGTNEKLFF. In nucleotides, the CDR3 is TGTGCCAGCAGTGAACACCCGGGAACTAATGAAAAACTGTTTTTT.

This chain links TRBV10-3 with TRBJ2-7; D remains ambiguous. V was cut by 3 bases and J by 3 bases, with 6 bases left in between. The CDR3 covers 12 residues. CDR1 is ENHRY, CDR2 SYGVKD, per germline. In DNA form, the CDR3 reads TGTGCCATCAGTGACTCGGGCTACGAGCAGTACTTC. Its protein product is CAISDSGYEQYF.

This clone occurred once. V usage is TRBV4-3 and J usage is TRBJ2-3, with TRBD2 matching over 12 bases. This CDR3 contains 19 residues. Losses at the gene ends were 1 base for V and 3 bases for J; bases not matched to a gene: 11. The germline CDR1 and CDR2 sequences are LGHNA and YSLEER. CDR3 protein: CASSQALAGGLGNTDTQYF. In nucleotides, the CDR3 is TGCGCCAGCAGCCAAGCCCTAGCGGGGGGGCTTGGTAATACAGATACGCAGTATTTT.

CDR3 sequence: CASSPLSAGVLTDTQYF. CDR3 in DNA: TGTGCCAGCAGCCCACTTTCGGCAGGGGTTCTCACAGATACGCAGTATTTT. V gene TRBV7-3 combines with J gene TRBJ2-3; D perhaps matches TRBD1 (6 bases). The V end was cut by 5 bases, the J end by 2 bases, with 20 bases between. Germline lookup yields CDR1 SGHTA and CDR2 FQGTGA. CDR3 length: 17 amino acids.

V and J are TRBV2 and TRBJ1-1; D is unclear. The CDR3 runs to 13 residues. Trimming pared 6 bases from V and 0 bases from J, leaving 8 bases between. Germline CDR1 and CDR2: SNHLY and FYNNEI. In DNA, the CDR3 is TGTGCCAGCAGGGGCGATTTGAACACTGAAGCTTTCTTT. This sequence encodes CASRGDLNTEAFF.

This chain connects TRBV25-1 to TRBJ2-1, with D hard to call. CDR1 and CDR2 (germline): MGHDK, SYGVNS. The CDR3 is 11 residues long. V lost 8 bases and J 6 bases, leaving 8 bases between the germline ends. CDR3 sequence reads: CASRLGNEQFF. The CDR3 DNA is TGTGCCAGCCGCCTCGGCAATGAGCAGTTCTTC.

This rearrangement joins TRBV2 to TRBJ2-3; 7 positions agree with TRBD1. The CDR3 covers 14 residues. Per the germline V gene, CDR1 is SNHLY and CDR2 is FYNNEI. V was clipped by 4 bases and J by 2 bases; unmatched bases: 3. This CDR3 is CASSGGQHTDTQYF. The DNA of the CDR3 is TGTGCCAGCAGTGGGGGACAGCACACAGATACGCAGTATTTT. Full variable domain (rest looked up from reference TRBV2 and TRBJ2-3): EPEVTQTPSHQVTQMGQEVILRCVPISNHLYFYWYRQILGQKVEFLVSFYNNEISEKSEIFDDQFSVERPDGSNFTLKIRSTKLEDSAMYFCASSGGQHTDTQYFGPGTRLTVL.

The rearrangement links TRBV6-1 to TRBJ2-3; possible D gene TRBD2, 7 bases. Trimming shortened V by 2 bases and J by 2 bases, and 14 bases separated the two germline ends. Germline assignment: CDR1 MNHNS and CDR2 SASEGT. CDR3 length: 16 residues. For the CDR3, the DNA is TGTGCCAGCAGTGAAAACTGGGGGGGCCTCACAGATACGCAGTATTTT. This gives the protein CASSENWGGLTDTQYF.

About this clone itself: At one end, the junction sequence differs from germline, possibly due to a read error. V usage is TRBV19 and J usage is TRBJ2-7; the D is unclear. Germline V CDR1 and CDR2: LNHDA, SQIVND (reference sequence). CDR3 length: 13 amino acids. This CDR3 reads CASSIGPNYGQYF. CDR3 coding DNA: TGTGCCAGTAGTATAGGGCCCAACTACGGGCAGTACTTC.

This chain links TRBV6-1 with TRBJ2-1; 15 bases map to TRBD2. Germline CDR1 MNHNS, CDR2 SASEGT. The CDR3 has 14 amino acids. V trimming: 10 bases; J trimming: 5 bases; junction bases outside the gene matches: 3. CDR3 protein: CATGTSGGNNEQFF. The CDR3 DNA reads TGTGCCACCGGGACTAGCGGGGGGAACAATGAGCAGTTCTTC.

CDR3 region: CASSQTGVQETQYF. The CDR3 nucleotides read TGCGCCAGCAGCCAAACAGGGGTCCAAGAGACCCAGTACTTC. The chain links TRBV4-1 to TRBJ2-5; 7 positions match TRBD1. Germline V CDR1 and CDR2: MGHRA, YSYEKL. J was trimmed by 1 base and V by 2 bases; bases with no gene match: 1. The CDR3 loop spans 14 amino acids.

The J gene is TRBJ2-2, the V gene TRBV19; 7 bases line up with TRBD1. J lost 6 bases, V lost 5 bases, and 6 bases had no gene match. The germline V gene encodes CDR1 LNHDA and CDR2 SQIVND (reference sequence). This CDR3 has 14 amino acids. The CDR3 DNA reads as TGTGCCAGTAGTTCCGGGGACAGTCCCGGGGAGCTGTTTTTT. Translating gives CASSSGDSPGELFF.

The rearrangement uses TRBV2 and TRBJ2-1, with 7 nucleotides matching TRBD2. Germline V gives CDR1 SNHLY, CDR2 FYNNEI. CDR3 length: 12 amino acids. Unmatched junction bases numbered 5, after V lost 7 bases and J lost 8 bases. This CDR3 reads CASMGEGYEQFF. In DNA, the CDR3 is TGTGCCAGCATGGGGGAGGGCTATGAGCAGTTCTTC.